The 13 T cell receptor beta chains reported below all come from one sample, sequenced in a study of CD8+ T cells in alopecia areata. Reverse transcription of extracted RNA yielded cDNA, which provided the sequencing template. The assay was immunoSEQ multiplex PCR, and TCRdb's table has in-frame clones only and misses some. In the table there are over 200,000 clones, 55% to 70% of which are singletons. The treatment is: oral pan-JAK inhibitor, 5-10 mg twice daily. The sample in question was CD4+ T cells sorted from blood, obtained at week 4, from a patient treated with tofacitinib. The receptors originated from a human donor with alopecia areata.

The genes are TRBV30 and TRBJ1-6; D is unresolved. Per the germline V gene, CDR1 is GTSNPN and CDR2 is SVGIG (reference sequence). The length of the CDR3 is 16 residues. V shed 3 bases and J shed 7 bases, with 19 bases lying between them. CDR3 amino acids: CAWSPNTGFLNSPLHF. The CDR3, as DNA: TGTGCCTGGAGCCCGAACACGGGTTTCCTGAATTCACCCCTCCACTTT.

J is TRBJ2-2 and V is TRBV29-1; TRBD2 is a possible D gene (6 bases). The germline gives CDR1 SQVTM, CDR2 ANQGSEA. The CDR3 sequence is 14 residues long. Trimming removed 1 base from V and 3 bases from J, with 9 bases in between. The CDR3 DNA reads TGCAGCGTTGAAGGCGGGGCGGACACCGGGGAGCTGTTTTTT. Residues: CSVEGGADTGELFF.

The chain uses TRBV4-3 and TRBJ2-7; D may match TRBD1 or TRBD2 (5 bases each). Germline V CDR1 and CDR2: LGHNA, YSLEER. The length of the CDR3 is 14 residues. The V and J ends lost 4 bases and 4 bases respectively, with 14 bases between them. In nucleotides, the CDR3 is TGCGCCAGCAGCCGGATCGTGGGGGATTACGAGCAGTACTTC. It yields the protein CASSRIVGDYEQYF.

V is TRBV19 and J is TRBJ1-2; 8 positions agree with TRBD1. V dropped 3 bases and J dropped 5; count of bases not matched to a gene: 5. The CDR3 length is 14 residues. Germline V gives CDR1 LNHDA, CDR2 SQIVND (reference sequence). CDR3 sequence (DNA): TGTGCCAGTAGTATCAGGGGGCTGGAGTATGGCTACACCTTC. Protein: CASSIRGLEYGYTF.

The rearrangement joins TRBV7-2 to TRBJ2-3; 7 bases map to TRBD2. In germline, CDR1 is SGHTA, CDR2 FQGNSA. Trimming removed 3 bases from V and 4 bases from J; junction bases left unmatched: 4. The CDR3 consists of 14 residues. CDR3 nucleotides: TGTGCCAGCAGCTTTGGAGCGGGGCCAGATACGCAGTATTTT. This gives the protein CASSFGAGPDTQYF.

This clone was seen just once. The DNA of the CDR3 is TGTGCCAGCAGCTCCTACGTGGGGCCCCAGCATTTT. This encodes CASSSYVGPQHF. V and J are TRBV7-9 and TRBJ1-5, with D unclear. The CDR3 is 12 amino acids. Trimming stripped 4 bases from V and 9 bases from J, with 10 bases between. Per germline, CDR1 SEHNR and CDR2 FQNEAQ (reference sequence).

V and J are TRBV20-1 and TRBJ2-7; no clear D gene. V lost 3 bases to trimming and J lost 3 bases, with 6 bases between them. CDR3 length: 11 residues. Germline V gene data show CDR1 as DFQATT and CDR2 as SNEGSKA (reference sequence). This chain's CDR3 is CSASYNYEQYF. The DNA of the CDR3 is TGCAGTGCTAGCTACAACTACGAGCAGTACTTC.

This rearrangement joins TRBV29-1 to TRBJ1-1; no reliable D call. The CDR3 extends over 11 amino acids. The V end lost 7 bases, the J end lost 4 bases, and 10 bases lay between the germline ends. The germline V gene encodes CDR1 SQVTM and CDR2 ANQGSEA. The CDR3 nucleotides are TGCAGCGGTGAGTGGTTCACTGAAGCTTTCTTT. Its protein product is CSGEWFTEAFF. Together with reference TRBV29-1 and TRBJ1-1, the CDR3 gives the full variable domain: SAVISQKPSRDICQRGTSLTIQCQVDSQVTMMFWYRQQPGQSLTLIATANQGSEATYESGFVIDKFPISRPNLTFSTLTVSNMSPEDSSIYLCSGEWFTEAFFGQGTRLTVV.

This chain links TRBV27 with TRBJ2-3; 8 bases agree with TRBD1. The CDR3 sequence is 15 residues long. Looked up from germline, CDR1 is MNHEY and CDR2 is SMNVEV (reference sequence). V trimming: 5 bases; J trimming: 0 bases; junction bases outside the gene matches: 4. This chain's CDR3 is CASSRYRGSTDTQYF. The CDR3 nucleotides are TGTGCCAGCAGTCGTTACAGGGGGAGCACAGATACGCAGTATTTT.

V usage is TRBV10-3 and J usage is TRBJ1-1; D is perhaps TRBD1 (5 bases). Germline V lookup: CDR1 ENHRY, CDR2 SYGVKD. The CDR3 sequence is 13 residues long. V dropped 6 bases and J dropped 1 base, with 9 bases sitting between them. The CDR3 loop is CAIRDRANTEAFF. The DNA of the CDR3 is TGTGCCATCAGAGACAGAGCGAACACTGAAGCTTTCTTT.

V usage is TRBV15 and J usage is TRBJ2-2, with a weak D call TRBD1 (5 bases). Germline V CDR1 and CDR2: LNHNV, YYDKDF (reference sequence). V dropped 3 bases and J dropped 6 bases, with 14 bases sitting between them. This CDR3 spans 15 amino acids. The CDR3 spells CATSSRGPTAGELFF. The CDR3 bases are TGTGCCACCAGCAGCCGAGGACCGACAGCCGGGGAGCTGTTTTTT.

The rearrangement links TRBV30 to TRBJ2-2, with TRBD1 matching 8 bases. CDR1 is GTSNPN, CDR2 SVGIG, per germline (reference sequence). J lost 0 bases, V lost 0 bases, and 9 bases had no gene match. CDR3 length: 18 amino acids. Here the CDR3 reads CAWSVGDRFVPNTGELFF. The CDR3 DNA is TGTGCCTGGAGTGTTGGGGACAGGTTTGTCCCGAACACCGGGGAGCTGTTTTTT.

The chain uses TRBV7-2 and TRBJ1-6; TRBD1 matches 7 bases. CDR1 SGHTA and CDR2 FQGNSA come from the germline V gene. J was trimmed by 6 bases and V by 4 bases; bases with no gene match: 3. The CDR3 runs to 14 residues. This CDR3 reads CASSSQGTNSPLHF. The CDR3 bases are TGTGCCAGCAGCTCACAGGGGACTAATTCACCCCTCCACTTT.